Below, 7 T cell receptor beta chains from the same sample are listed, as sequenced in a study of TIL therapy for anti-PD-1-resistant metastatic lung cancer. This was the immunoSEQ v3 assay. The table came from immunoSEQ multiplex PCR; TCRdb's copy has only in-frame clones and leaves some out. The sample lists tens of thousands of clones, about two thirds occurring once. Stated time point: pre-treatment sample, taken before nivolumab and TIL therapy. The tumor samples were excised metastases, mostly pleural nodules or supraclavicular lymph nodes. The specimen was tumor tissue, collected at baseline. Every receptor here comes from a person aged 25 to 85 with non-small cell lung cancer.

The J gene is TRBJ2-5, the V gene TRBV27; tentative D call: TRBD2 (6 bases). The CDR3 loop spans 12 amino acids. V shed 5 bases and J shed 5 bases, with 9 bases lying between them. Germline CDR1 MNHEY, CDR2 SMNVEV (reference sequence). DNA of the CDR3: TGTGCCAGCAGTCCCGCGGGGGAGACCCAGTACTTC. It translates to CASSPAGETQYF.

The CDR3, as DNA: TGTGCCAGCAGACCGTTTGGGCGTTACAATGAGCAGTTCTTC. Its translation: CASRPFGRYNEQFF. The rearrangement uses TRBV7-2 and TRBJ2-1; no firm D call. V lost 6 bases, J lost 4 bases, and 13 bases lay in between. This CDR3 spans 14 amino acids. Per germline, CDR1 SGHTA and CDR2 FQGNSA.

This clone came up a few times. The chain is built from TRBV9 and TRBJ1-4; D is perhaps TRBD1 (6 bases). The CDR3 loop spans 15 amino acids. The germline CDR1 and CDR2 sequences are SGDLS and YYNGEE. V was shortened by 3 bases and J by 8 bases, with 17 bases between the two germline ends. Here the CDR3 DNA reads TGTGCCAGCAGCGCCACTGGGGGGGGGCAAGAAAAACTGTTTTTT. Protein sequence: CASSATGGGQEKLFF.

CDR3 protein: CASSLTVNTEAFF. CDR3 in DNA: TGCGCCAGCAGCCTGACAGTAAACACTGAAGCTTTCTTT. This sequence joins TRBV4-3 and TRBJ1-1; tentatively, D is TRBD1 (5 bases). The CDR3 runs to 13 residues. Trimming removed 4 bases from V and 2 bases from J, with 8 bases in between. The germline gives CDR1 LGHNA, CDR2 YSLEER.

The V call is TRBV7-6, the J call TRBJ2-5, with TRBD2 matching over 11 bases. Germline trimming cut 1 base from V and 2 bases from J; bases unmatched to any gene: 3. CDR1 SGHVS and CDR2 FNYEAQ come from the germline V gene. This CDR3 contains 16 residues. CDR3: CASSLVASGGQETQYF. CDR3 coding DNA: TGTGCCAGCAGCTTAGTCGCTAGCGGGGGGCAAGAGACCCAGTACTTC.

This clone was seen just once. One end of the junction fails to match germline, which may point to a read error. V is TRBV7-7 and J is TRBJ2-7, with 8 bases aligning to TRBD1. The CDR3 contains 14 residues. CDR1 and CDR2 from the germline V gene are SSHAT and FNYEAQ (reference sequence). The CDR3 nucleotides read TGTGCTAGCAGCGCAGGACAGGGTCTCTACGAGCAGTACTTC. Translation gives CASSAGQGLYEQYF.

This clone was recorded only once. The chain joins TRBV29-1 to TRBJ1-2; 7 bases line up with TRBD1. Germline V CDR1 and CDR2: SQVTM, ANQGSEA. The CDR3 loop spans 13 amino acids. CDR3 DNA sequence: TGCAGTGTTAGGGGGCGCATAATACGTGGCTACACCTTC. Its protein product is CSVRGRIIRGYTF.